This T cell receptor beta chain was captured in a study of T cells expressing NK-cell markers. The CDR3 consists of 15 residues. CDR1 SGHAT and CDR2 FQNNGV come from the germline V gene. One entry per CDR3 protein, without DNA, is what TCRdb gives after re-calling the 5' RACE reads. Its clone listing holds 140,000 or so distinct CDR3 sequences. The source of this sequence is a man between 18 and 29 years old in good health. Material for sequencing was blood T cells: a sorted CD56 or NKG2C T cell subset, CD4+ or CD8+ T cells, or bulk PBMC T cells (not recorded which). The V gene is TRBV11-2, the J gene TRBJ2-4. CDR3 sequence reads: CASSLSRHPKNIQYF.